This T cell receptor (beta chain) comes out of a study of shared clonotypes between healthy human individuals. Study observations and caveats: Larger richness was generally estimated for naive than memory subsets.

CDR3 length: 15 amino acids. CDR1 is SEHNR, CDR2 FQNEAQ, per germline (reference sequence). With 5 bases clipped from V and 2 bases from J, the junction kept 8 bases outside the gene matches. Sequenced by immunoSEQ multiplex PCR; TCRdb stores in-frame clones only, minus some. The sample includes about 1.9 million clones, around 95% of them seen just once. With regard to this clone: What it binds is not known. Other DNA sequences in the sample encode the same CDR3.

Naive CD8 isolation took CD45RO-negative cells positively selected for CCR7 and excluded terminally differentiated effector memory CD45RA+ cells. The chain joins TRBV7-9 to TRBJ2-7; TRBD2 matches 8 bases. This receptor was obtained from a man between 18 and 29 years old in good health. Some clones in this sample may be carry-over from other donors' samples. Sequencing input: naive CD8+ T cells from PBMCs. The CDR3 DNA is TGTGCCAGCAGCCCCTCGGGGGGGGGCCCCTACGAGCAGTACTTC. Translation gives CASSPSGGGPYEQYF.